The sequence of this T cell receptor beta chain was determined in a study of cytomegalovirus exposure and HLA in healthy donors (TCRdb year 2017). About the investigation overall: In an earlier analysis of around 540 of the donors, 250 to 350 Gb of sequence data and 117 million unique TCR beta sequences from roughly 190 million T cells were reported. Of the 300 to 400 genotyped donors, over 70% fell in the genetic ancestry cluster associated with self-reported Caucasian donors. In a later genetic analysis, genome-wide SNP genotypes for about three fifths of the 666 donors were used, and that subset was treated as a discovery cohort. Four or five DR-DQ haplotypes were handled as single units for association and clustering because linkage in the cohort was strong. In an earlier analysis of 500 to 650 of the donors, high-throughput TCR beta sequencing was used to judge whether each TCR beta V gene segment behaved as functional or pseudogenic. Across around 400 genotyped donors of the cohort, an average of about 250,000 unique TCR beta nucleotide sequences per donor were sequenced, and about a sixth of those sequences were non-productive. The study aimed to test whether cataloging public T cell receptors could reveal signatures of past pathogen exposure. Every discovery cohort repertoire had been produced on one sequencing platform. The T cell repertoires of several hundred subjects were profiled by immunosequencing and related to cytomegalovirus serostatus. A separate validation cohort of roughly 130 different subjects was used in addition to the 666-subject first cohort. The study combined high-throughput TCR immunosequencing, statistical association of individual TCRs with disease status, and machine learning to predict cytomegalovirus infection status. HLA typing included class I and class II loci at four-digit resolution. Donor age, sex, ethnicity and CMV serostatus were compiled together with the repertoire data. Typing coverage differed by locus: A, B, C, DRB1 and DQB1 were typed in roughly 629-630 donors, DQA1 in approximately 520, DPA1 in 600 to 610, and DPB1 in just under 490. Rather than drawing on any new phenotypic data, the later analysis identified candidate immune exposures from TCR beta sequences and the way those sequences occurred across donors. About 310 gigabases of sequencing data and tens of millions of unique TCR sequences were included in an early release covering roughly 600 HLA-typed donors. A later analysis re-examined previously published TCR beta repertoires from 500 to 700 donors and added high-resolution HLA genotyping to investigate patterns of TCR occurrence. Overall study results and their limits: Roughly uniform sequencing depth across donors was assumed in presence/absence analyses, although this assumption may not hold. The 87-base-pair reads could not distinguish some IMGT-functional V segments, including TRBV6-2 and TRBV6-3, so those segments were excluded. Strong co-occurrence of HLA alleles, especially DR and DQ, made assigning TCR associations to individual alleles difficult. Cytomegalovirus status was reported to be diagnosed by the classifier with high specificity and sensitivity in both the original and validation cohorts. Only TCR beta chains were sequenced in this cohort, and the absence of alpha or paired-chain data limited detectable features. Three of the identified cytomegalovirus-associated TCR beta chains were confirmed in vitro to be specific for cytomegalovirus antigens. According to the authors, the approach could potentially be generalized to other disease states and immunological phenotypes. While some public TCRs were present in many individuals, most TCR sequences turned up only very rarely across donors. In an earlier analysis of fewer than 700 of the donors, most TCR beta V segments appeared in productive rearrangements about 90% or about 30% of the time, broadly matching IMGT annotations. A later analysis associated 15,000 to 20,000 TCR beta sequences with specific HLA alleles at a false discovery rate of 0.05. According to a later analysis, most CMV-associated TCR beta chains appeared to be HLA-restricted, and the HLA associations seemed to be driven largely by CMV exposure. In a later analysis, HLA-associated TCR beta chains showed more clonal expansion and lower generation probabilities than non-associated chains that were equally common. CMV serostatus was the only immune exposure information available for the cohort. According to a later genetic analysis, donors in an Asian-associated ancestry cluster had fewer N-insertions in productive TCRs than the approximately 610-donor mean. The earlier analysis of almost 600 of the donors excluded roughly 16 rarely observed V segments, including chromosome 9 orphons, because counts were too low. The study listed 164 TCR beta chains as associated with cytomegalovirus. According to a later analysis, TCR association rates differed among HLA loci, with DRB1 alleles showing the most associated TCRs and HLA-C alleles showing the fewest. Because some donors lacked HLA typing at each locus, the association tests relied only on the typed subset. A further reported finding was that TCR beta sequences accurately predicted the HLA-A and HLA-B alleles for most subjects in the first cohort. A later analysis reported that several top co-occurrence clusters appeared linked to parvovirus B19, influenza, CMV and Epstein-Barr virus. V-gene and J-gene trimming of TCR beta chains was associated with a missense DCLRE1C variant in a later genetic analysis, and the association was replicated in an independent cohort. Correlated functional status among segregating V segments might be attributable to linkage disequilibrium, but an unknown experimental factor could not be ruled out. The sequencing pipeline was judged likely to have produced a cluster of highly shared sequence variants as a technical artifact.

The cohort comprised some 730 healthy bone marrow donors. At the time of sampling, every cohort member was nominally healthy, though immune exposures that went unrecorded were likely present. The donor tested CMV seropositive and was one of the 289 seropositive cohort members. Every donor gave a peripheral blood sample, and the peripheral blood mononuclear cells from that sample were used for TCR beta sequencing. The Qiagen DNeasy Blood Extraction Kit was used to extract genomic DNA from the blood cell samples. As to this clone: The clone's antigen remains unknown. No base quality information exists; no much larger clone differs at one position.

Libraries were made using the immunoSEQ multiplex PCR assay. For the multiplex PCR, a mixture combining 60 forward primers for TCR Vbeta segments and 13 reverse primers for TCR Jbeta segments was used. Amplification of the CDR3 region of rearranged TCR beta genes was performed with a multiplex PCR assay on genomic DNA. The Illumina HiSeq System was used to sequence the amplified TCR beta libraries as 87-base-pair reads. Processing in the source paper ran as follows. A later analysis counted approximately 76 million unique TCR beta chains across the 670 or so repertoires, and some 12 million of these chains were shared by at least two donors. Raw reads were error-corrected and collapsed into unique sequences with a nearest-neighbor algorithm that merged closely related sequences to remove PCR and sequencing errors. V, D and J gene segments were assigned by aligning CDR3 sequences to IMGT reference sequences. For a sequence to be retained, at least a six-nucleotide match to both a V gene segment and a J gene segment was required. A rearrangement counted as productive if the CDR3 had no stop codons and remained in frame with V and J, and every other rearrangement counted as non-productive. Following IMGT convention, CDR3 was defined as the stretch from the second conserved V-encoded cysteine up to the conserved J-encoded phenylalanine. The earlier analysis of 500 to 750 of the donors excluded any sequence lacking an unambiguous match to a single V gene segment. An earlier analysis of fewer than 750 of the donors called V segments functional above 56.7% productive rearrangements and segregating when the between-donor standard deviation exceeded 5%. A statistical classification framework was built to diagnose cytomegalovirus status from the catalog of TCR beta chain sequences. In a later analysis, TCR nucleotide sequences were compared against IMGT/GENE-DB human TR gene sequences so that V and J genes could be assigned. A later analysis assigned CDR3 sequences and most-parsimonious VDJ recombination scenarios with the TCRdist pipeline. In a later analysis, every TCR beta chain was defined by the combination of its CDR3 amino acid sequence and its V-gene family, and reads without a unique V-gene family were dropped. In a later analysis, 450 to 600 highly shared, low-generation-probability nucleotide sequences were removed to address suspected cross-contamination and a sequencing artifact. A later analysis calculated a clonal expansion index for each public chain from normalized within-repertoire ranks of inferred template counts. Generation probabilities in a later analysis came from a VDJ recombination model fitted to out-of-frame rearrangements, and those results were checked against IGoR. A later analysis scored TCR-TCR, TCR-HLA and TCR-CMV co-occurrence with hypergeometric tests, applying a repertoire-size bias correction to TCR pairs. To estimate false discovery rates, a later analysis permuted the HLA or CMV assignments 20 times. In a later analysis, co-occurring TCRs were grouped using DBSCAN, and TCRdist sequence similarity was added for clustering within HLA-allele-positive subsets. For co-occurrence clustering, repertoires with fewer than 30,000 or more than 120,000 public chains were excluded, along with 5 or 6 repertoires with anomalous nucleotide sharing. Drawn from immuneACCESS, this table holds only the in-frame rearrangements with V and J called that TCRdb kept. Clones are partly lost; checked studies trace under half to an unresolved V gene and leave the rest unexplained. Clone size and V and J calls were adopted from that table, with D and trimming inferred from the DNA. Counted in this sample were about 120,000 clones; around four fifths of them appeared once. The biggest ten clones account for about a tenth of the sample.

Between the V and J ends, shortened by 7 bases and 3 bases respectively, the junction contains 16 bases. The CDR1 and CDR2 encoded by the germline V gene are MNHNS and SASEGT. Measured from the cysteine to the phenylalanine, the CDR3 is 15 residues long. The DNA shown is the 45-base CDR3, in frame from base 1. The sample consisted of PBMCs. The sequence came from a man aged 25-45 years in good health and CMV-seropositive. The chain uses TRBV6-1 and TRBJ1-5; there is no confident call for the D gene. For the CDR3, the sequence is CASTTVPGSNQPQHF. The DNA sequence is TGTGCCAGCACGACCGTGCCAGGTTCCAATCAGCCCCAGCATTTT.